These T cell receptor beta chains were read from a single sample in a study of shared clonotypes between healthy human individuals. Sequencing used immunoSEQ multiplex PCR; TCRdb keeps in-frame clones, though not all of them. The sample contains approximately 810,000 clones, 85% to 95% of which appear only once. Sequencing input: naive CD8+ T cells sorted from blood. Source of these receptors: a man in his thirties or forties in good health. CDR3s include the opening cysteine and the closing phenylalanine or tryptophan. Each record gives: D gene, J gene, clone size, V gene, CDR3 DNA, CDR3 protein. A D gene is named only where the DNA matches it firmly. Expanded clones get a size class; other rows say once, few or many, or leave the size out.

d_gene: NA
j_gene: TRBJ1-1
abundance: NA
v_gene: TRBV19
CDR3nt: TGTGCCAGTAGTATCGCCTTTGGGGTCATGAACACTGAAGCTTTCTTT
CDR3aa: CASSIAFGVMNTEAFF

d_gene: TRBD2
j_gene: TRBJ2-1
abundance: NA
v_gene: TRBV28
CDR3nt: TGTGCCAGCAGCTCGACTAGCGGGAGGCGATCCTACAATGAGCAGTTCTTC
CDR3aa: CASSSTSGRRSYNEQFF

d_gene: TRBD2
j_gene: TRBJ2-1
abundance: NA
v_gene: TRBV10-2
CDR3nt: TGCGCCAGCAGGGGACTAGCGGGTGGGGCCTCCTACAATGAGCAGTTCTTC
CDR3aa: CASRGLAGGASYNEQFF

d_gene: NA
j_gene: TRBJ2-3
abundance: once
v_gene: TRBV27
CDR3nt: TGTGCCAGCAGTTTGAGCCTTGACACAGATACGCAGTATTTT
CDR3aa: CASSLSLDTDTQYF

d_gene: NA
j_gene: TRBJ2-7
abundance: NA
v_gene: TRBV18
CDR3nt: TGTGCCAGCTCGAACCCCCCGCGGCAAAGCTCCTACGAGCAGTACTTC
CDR3aa: CASSNPPRQSSYEQYF

d_gene: NA
j_gene: TRBJ1-5
abundance: NA
v_gene: TRBV25-1
CDR3nt: TGTGCCAGCAGTGGACTGAAGCGGCCCCAGCATTTT
CDR3aa: CASSGLKRPQHF

d_gene: NA
j_gene: TRBJ1-5
abundance: NA
v_gene: TRBV28
CDR3nt: TGTGCCAGCAGCCCCGCTGGGGTCAATCAGCCCCAGCATTTT
CDR3aa: CASSPAGVNQPQHF

d_gene: NA
j_gene: TRBJ1-2
abundance: NA
v_gene: TRBV11-2
CDR3nt: TGTGCCAGCAGCTCCCTGACAGGAGGCTACACCTTC
CDR3aa: CASSSLTGGYTF

d_gene: TRBD2
j_gene: TRBJ2-2
abundance: NA
v_gene: TRBV19
CDR3nt: TGTGCCAGTAGTCCGCAACCGGGACTAGCGGGAGGAACGAACACCGGGGAGCTGTTTTTT
CDR3aa: CASSPQPGLAGGTNTGELFF

d_gene: TRBD2
j_gene: TRBJ2-5
abundance: NA
v_gene: TRBV28
CDR3nt: TGTGCCAGCATCCCCTTCACGGGGGCGGGAGGGCCTCGGGAGACCCAGTACTTC
CDR3aa: CASIPFTGAGGPRETQYF

d_gene: NA
j_gene: TRBJ1-2
abundance: NA
v_gene: TRBV7-9
CDR3nt: TGTGCCAGCAGCTTAGTTGACAGGTCTCTCTATGGCTACACCTTC
CDR3aa: CASSLVDRSLYGYTF

d_gene: NA
j_gene: TRBJ2-7
abundance: NA
v_gene: TRBV6-1
CDR3nt: TGTGCCAGCAGTGAATCGGGGGAGGTCAGAACGCACTTC
CDR3aa: CASSESGEVRTHF

d_gene: TRBD1
j_gene: TRBJ1-5
abundance: NA
v_gene: TRBV19
CDR3nt: TGTGCCAGTAGGGAGGACAGGTCCGACAATCAGCCCCAGCATTTT
CDR3aa: CASREDRSDNQPQHF

d_gene: NA
j_gene: TRBJ1-5
abundance: NA
v_gene: TRBV7-8
CDR3nt: TGTGCCAGCAGCTCAGAGGGTAGCAATCAGCCCCAGCATTTT
CDR3aa: CASSSEGSNQPQHF

d_gene: NA
j_gene: TRBJ2-1
abundance: NA
v_gene: TRBV2
CDR3nt: TGTGCCAGCAGGTGGGAGGACCACAATGAGCAGTTCTTC
CDR3aa: CASRWEDHNEQFF

d_gene: NA
j_gene: TRBJ2-1
abundance: NA
v_gene: TRBV7-2
CDR3nt: TGTGCCAGCAGCCGGGCTTCCAGCTCCTACAATGAGCAGTTCTTC
CDR3aa: CASSRASSSYNEQFF

d_gene: NA
j_gene: TRBJ2-2
abundance: NA
v_gene: TRBV27
CDR3nt: TGTGCCAGCAGTTTATGGGCCGACACCGGGGAGCTGTTTTTT
CDR3aa: CASSLWADTGELFF

d_gene: NA
j_gene: TRBJ2-7
abundance: NA
v_gene: TRBV18
CDR3nt: TGTGCCAGCTCGCCCTGGGACTCCTACGAGCAGTACTTC
CDR3aa: CASSPWDSYEQYF

d_gene: NA
j_gene: TRBJ2-1
abundance: NA
v_gene: TRBV4-3
CDR3nt: TGCGCCAGCAGCCAAGATATCGGCGGGCTCTACAATGAGCAGTTCTTC
CDR3aa: CASSQDIGGLYNEQFF

d_gene: NA
j_gene: TRBJ2-2
abundance: NA
v_gene: TRBV11-2
CDR3nt: TGTGCCAGCAGCCCCCTCATTATAATTAGTAAGAGGACCGGGGAGCTGTTTTTT
CDR3aa: CASSPLIIISKRTGELFF

d_gene: NA
j_gene: TRBJ1-2
abundance: NA
v_gene: TRBV5-1
CDR3nt: TGCGCCAGCAGCTTGGAGTCCCCGGCCTTTGGCAATGGCTACACCTTC
CDR3aa: CASSLESPAFGNGYTF

d_gene: NA
j_gene: TRBJ2-3
abundance: NA
v_gene: TRBV11-2
CDR3nt: TGTGCCAGCAGCTCAAGACAGGGCACAGATACGCAGTATTTT
CDR3aa: CASSSRQGTDTQYF

d_gene: NA
j_gene: TRBJ2-3
abundance: once
v_gene: TRBV7-8
CDR3nt: TGTGCCAGCAGCCCTCTCAGGAGAAACCCCGTAACAGATACGCAGTATTTT
CDR3aa: CASSPLRRNPVTDTQYF

d_gene: NA
j_gene: TRBJ2-1
abundance: few
v_gene: TRBV9
CDR3nt: TGTGCCAGCAGCGTATGGGGGACCTCCTACAATGAGCAGTTCTTC
CDR3aa: CASSVWGTSYNEQFF

d_gene: NA
j_gene: TRBJ2-3
abundance: NA
v_gene: TRBV9
CDR3nt: TGTGCCAGCAGCGAGGGGGGGTTCACAGATACGCAGTATTTT
CDR3aa: CASSEGGFTDTQYF

d_gene: TRBD2
j_gene: TRBJ2-1
abundance: NA
v_gene: TRBV28
CDR3nt: TGTGCCAGCAGCTTAGCGGGAGGTTGGAATGAGCAGTTCTTC
CDR3aa: CASSLAGGWNEQFF

d_gene: NA
j_gene: TRBJ1-1
abundance: NA
v_gene: TRBV10-2
CDR3nt: TGCGCCAGCAGTAAATTGGGGGAAATTGAAGCTTTCTTT
CDR3aa: CASSKLGEIEAFF

d_gene: TRBD1
j_gene: TRBJ2-1
abundance: NA
v_gene: TRBV2
CDR3nt: TGTGCCATTACAGGGGTTGAGAGGCATGAGCAGTTCTTC
CDR3aa: CAITGVERHEQFF

d_gene: NA
j_gene: TRBJ1-4
abundance: NA
v_gene: TRBV6-1
CDR3nt: TGTGCCAGCATAGGGTGGGCCGCAACTAATGAAAAACTGTTTTTT
CDR3aa: CASIGWAATNEKLFF

d_gene: NA
j_gene: TRBJ2-3
abundance: NA
v_gene: TRBV6-1
CDR3nt: TGTGCCAGCACAGCCCCCGGGGCTAGCACAGATACGCAGTATTTT
CDR3aa: CASTAPGASTDTQYF

d_gene: NA
j_gene: TRBJ2-7
abundance: NA
v_gene: TRBV27
CDR3nt: TGTGCCAGCAGTGCCGGAGGGCCGGGATACGAGCAGTACTTC
CDR3aa: CASSAGGPGYEQYF

d_gene: NA
j_gene: TRBJ2-7
abundance: NA
v_gene: TRBV6-6
CDR3nt: TGTGCCAGCAGTTACTCGTCTTCCTGGGACGAGCAGTACTTC
CDR3aa: CASSYSSSWDEQYF

d_gene: TRBD2
j_gene: TRBJ2-3
abundance: NA
v_gene: TRBV7-9
CDR3nt: TGTGCCAGCAGCATATCCGGGACTAGCCGTCACCTGCCCACAGATACGCAGTATTTT
CDR3aa: CASSISGTSRHLPTDTQYF

d_gene: NA
j_gene: TRBJ1-1
abundance: once
v_gene: TRBV27
CDR3nt: TGTGCCAGCAGTTTGGGGGGGAGGGCTTTCTTT
CDR3aa: CASSLGGRAFF

d_gene: TRBD2
j_gene: TRBJ2-3
abundance: NA
v_gene: TRBV5-4
CDR3nt: TGTGCCAGCAGCTTGGGTAGCGGGAGGTCCCTACTTAATACGCAGTATTTT
CDR3aa: CASSLGSGRSLLNTQYF

d_gene: NA
j_gene: TRBJ2-1
abundance: NA
v_gene: TRBV6-5
CDR3nt: TGTGCCAGCAGTTACAGGGATGAGCAGTTCTTC
CDR3aa: CASSYRDEQFF

d_gene: TRBD2
j_gene: TRBJ2-7
abundance: NA
v_gene: TRBV11-2
CDR3nt: TGTGCCAGCAGCTTGCAAGCGGGAGGATACGAGCAGTACTTC
CDR3aa: CASSLQAGGYEQYF

d_gene: TRBD1
j_gene: TRBJ2-2
abundance: NA
v_gene: TRBV9
CDR3nt: TGTGCCAGCAGCGTTACAGGGGGCGAGTTTGACGGGGAGCTGTTTTTT
CDR3aa: CASSVTGGEFDGELFF

d_gene: TRBD1
j_gene: TRBJ1-2
abundance: NA
v_gene: TRBV7-2
CDR3nt: TGTGCCAGCAGCCCTGTTCCGGGACAGTATTTATTAGGCTACACCTTC
CDR3aa: CASSPVPGQYLLGYTF

d_gene: NA
j_gene: TRBJ2-7
abundance: NA
v_gene: TRBV5-4
CDR3nt: TGTGCCAGCGGACAGTTTGAGGGGGGAGAGCAGTACTTC
CDR3aa: CASGQFEGGEQYF

d_gene: NA
j_gene: TRBJ1-4
abundance: NA
v_gene: TRBV7-8
CDR3nt: TGTGCCAGCAGCTTATTGGGGGAAGGCGGTGAAAAACTGTTTTTT
CDR3aa: CASSLLGEGGEKLFF

d_gene: NA
j_gene: TRBJ2-7
abundance: NA
v_gene: TRBV6-4
CDR3nt: TGTGCCAGCAGTACAGGGTTTGGGAGCTCCTACGAGCAGTACTTC
CDR3aa: CASSTGFGSSYEQYF

d_gene: TRBD2
j_gene: TRBJ2-1
abundance: NA
v_gene: TRBV5-1
CDR3nt: TGCGCCAGCAGCCCCACCGGCCGCCTAGCGGGAGAAGGTGAGCAGTTCTTC
CDR3aa: CASSPTGRLAGEGEQFF

d_gene: NA
j_gene: TRBJ2-2
abundance: NA
v_gene: TRBV7-9
CDR3nt: TGTGCCAGCACCGTTGACGATGGGGATACCGGGGAGCTGTTTTTT
CDR3aa: CASTVDDGDTGELFF

d_gene: NA
j_gene: TRBJ2-2
abundance: once
v_gene: TRBV11-2
CDR3nt: TGTGCCAGCAGCCACCGTCCTGAGGGCACCGGGGAGCTGTTTTTT
CDR3aa: CASSHRPEGTGELFF

d_gene: NA
j_gene: TRBJ2-1
abundance: NA
v_gene: TRBV7-8
CDR3nt: TGTGCCAGCAGCTTAGTTTGGGGAGAGGTAGCGGCCTACAATGAGCAGTTCTTC
CDR3aa: CASSLVWGEVAAYNEQFF

d_gene: NA
j_gene: TRBJ2-5
abundance: NA
v_gene: TRBV6-5
CDR3nt: TGTGCCAGCAGTTCCCTGAGTCCCAACCAAGAGACCCAGTACTTC
CDR3aa: CASSSLSPNQETQYF

d_gene: NA
j_gene: TRBJ2-2
abundance: NA
v_gene: TRBV29-1
CDR3nt: TGCAGCGTTGCTAGTACAGGAGGGAACACCGGGGAGCTGTTTTTT
CDR3aa: CSVASTGGNTGELFF

d_gene: NA
j_gene: TRBJ1-2
abundance: NA
v_gene: TRBV6-6
CDR3nt: TGTGCCAGTACTACAGGGCTTCTTGGCTACACCTTC
CDR3aa: CASTTGLLGYTF

d_gene: NA
j_gene: TRBJ2-1
abundance: once
v_gene: TRBV7-6
CDR3nt: TGTGCCAGCAGCTTAGACCCGTCAGTAGAGATTGTGGATGAGCAGTTCTTC
CDR3aa: CASSLDPSVEIVDEQFF

d_gene: NA
j_gene: TRBJ2-2
abundance: NA
v_gene: TRBV11-3
CDR3nt: TGTGCCAGCAGTTGGGGGAGTAGCACCGGGGAGCTGTTTTTT
CDR3aa: CASSWGSSTGELFF

d_gene: NA
j_gene: TRBJ1-1
abundance: NA
v_gene: TRBV18
CDR3nt: TGTGCCAGCTCACTTATGGGGACTGAAGCTTTCTTT
CDR3aa: CASSLMGTEAFF